Each of the 20 T cell receptor beta chains below was sequenced from the same sample in a study of blood T cell repertoires in COVID-19 (dated by TCRdb to 2020 to 2021). Library prep was done by the immunoSEQ multiplex PCR assay. As stored in TCRdb, this immuneACCESS dataset retains in-frame rearrangements with V and J assigned. A fraction of the clones does not appear; measured against another copy, unresolved V genes explain less than half of the discrepancy, and the remainder lacks a known reason. In all, the sample holds about 27,000 clones, and 65% to 90% of those were seen once. 25% of the sample comes from the top ten. Sequencing used peripheral blood. These receptors all stem from a man in his sixties or seventies with active COVID-19.

This rearrangement joins TRBV27 to TRBJ1-5; D is perhaps TRBD1 (6 bases). The V gene lost 6 bases and the J gene lost 6 bases, with 15 bases spanning the gap. This CDR3 is built from 14 residues. Germline CDR1 MNHEY, CDR2 SMNVEV (reference sequence). The CDR3 is CASSPGGGRQPQHF. The CDR3 nucleotides are TGTGCCAGCAGCCCTGGCGGGGGGCGTCAGCCCCAGCATTTT.

The chain carries TRBV27 and TRBJ2-2; D may be TRBD1 (6 bases). The germline V gene encodes CDR1 MNHEY and CDR2 SMNVEV (reference sequence). V lost 3 bases and J 3 bases, leaving 17 bases between the germline ends. CDR3 length: 17 amino acids. The CDR3 protein is CASSFRRGPLYTGELFF. DNA of the CDR3: TGTGCCAGCAGTTTCCGCAGGGGTCCGCTATACACCGGGGAGCTGTTTTTT.

V gene TRBV7-9 combines with J gene TRBJ1-1; a possible D gene is TRBD1 (5 bases). The ends were cut back, 8 bases at V and 5 bases at J, with 15 bases in the middle. The germline V gene has CDR1 SEHNR and CDR2 FQNEAQ (reference sequence). The CDR3 extends over 13 amino acids. This CDR3 reads CASRQGLGTEAFF. The CDR3 DNA is TGTGCCAGCCGGCAGGGTTTGGGGACTGAAGCTTTCTTT.

The V and J genes are TRBV19 and TRBJ2-1, with D perhaps matching TRBD2 (5 bases). CDR3 size: 13 residues. CDR1 is LNHDA and CDR2 is SQIVND in the germline V gene (reference sequence). The V end lost 6 bases, the J end lost 8 bases, and 14 bases lay between the germline ends. In DNA form, the CDR3 reads TGTGCCAGTAGCCGCCGCGGGTCCGATGAGCAGTTCTTC. Encoded protein: CASSRRGSDEQFF.

This chain connects TRBV7-6 to TRBJ2-1; D not certain. The CDR3 runs to 13 residues. V lost 2 bases, J lost 4 bases, and 6 bases lay in between. Germline V gene data show CDR1 as SGHVS and CDR2 as FNYEAQ. The CDR3 sequence is CASSLQQYNEQFF. DNA of the CDR3: TGTGCCAGCAGCTTACAACAGTACAATGAGCAGTTCTTC.

The J gene is TRBJ1-1, the V gene TRBV24-1; D possibly corresponds to TRBD1 (5 bases). Germline CDR1 KGHDR, CDR2 SFDVKD. The V end lost 3 bases, the J end lost 1 base, and 8 bases lay between the germline ends. CDR3 length: 14 residues. Here the CDR3 DNA reads TGTGCCACCAGTGATACGACAGCGAACACTGAAGCTTTCTTT. It translates to CATSDTTANTEAFF.

This clone was observed once. The genes are TRBV7-2 and TRBJ2-7; 8 nucleotides align to TRBD2. Unmatched junction bases numbered 10, after V lost 5 bases and J lost 4 bases. Germline lookup yields CDR1 SGHTA and CDR2 FQGNSA. The CDR3 length is 15 residues. This chain's CDR3 is CASSAKAGELYEQYF. CDR3 DNA: TGTGCCAGCAGCGCCAAAGCGGGAGAGCTTTACGAGCAGTACTTC.

V usage is TRBV19 and J usage is TRBJ2-1; 7 positions match TRBD2. The CDR3 runs 14 residues. The germline V gene has CDR1 LNHDA and CDR2 SQIVND (reference sequence). J gave up 4 bases and V 4 bases, and 4 bases lay outside the gene matches. CDR3 region: CASSSGGSYNEQFF. The CDR3 DNA reads as TGTGCCAGTAGTAGTGGCGGGAGTTACAATGAGCAGTTCTTC.

The chain carries TRBV5-1 and TRBJ2-7; weak D call: TRBD2 (5 bases). V lost 4 bases to trimming and J lost 2 bases, with 16 bases between them. The CDR3 spans 15 residues. Germline V gene sequence: CDR1 SGHRS, CDR2 YFSETQ. The CDR3 protein is CASSTWTGHAYEQYF. The CDR3 DNA sequence: TGCGCCAGCAGCACCTGGACTGGCCATGCCTACGAGCAGTACTTC. Looking up the rest from reference TRBV5-1 and TRBJ2-7 gives the full variable domain: KAGVTQTPRYLIKTRGQQVTLSCSPISGHRSVSWYQQTPGQGLQFLFEYFSETQRNKGNFPGRFSGRQFSNSRSEMNVSTLELGDSALYLCASSTWTGHAYEQYFGPGTRLTVT.

This chain joins TRBV28 and TRBJ2-1; a weak D match, TRBD1 (6 bases). Germline V gene data show CDR1 as MDHEN and CDR2 as SYDVKM. V shed 6 bases and J shed 0 bases, with 12 bases lying between them. This CDR3 spans 15 amino acids. CDR3: CASRNDRSSYNEQFF. The CDR3 DNA follows: TGTGCCAGCAGAAATGACAGGAGCTCCTACAATGAGCAGTTCTTC.

The chain couples TRBV5-1 to TRBJ1-1; 9 bases are a match to TRBD1. This CDR3 is built from 16 residues. V lost 1 base and J lost 2; bases outside the gene matches: 6. Germline lookup yields CDR1 SGHRS and CDR2 YFSETQ. DNA of the CDR3: TGCGCCAGCAGCTTGTCTGGGGACAGGGTAAACACTGAAGCTTTCTTT. Translating it yields CASSLSGDRVNTEAFF.

The chain carries TRBV6-6 and TRBJ2-3, with D possibly matching TRBD2 (6 bases). Trimming took off 8 bases at V and 4 bases at J, with 19 bases between the two ends. The CDR3 has 15 residues. Looked up from germline, CDR1 is MNHNY and CDR2 is SVGAGI (reference sequence). In DNA form, the CDR3 reads TGTGCCAGCTATGGAGGGAGCCAACTATCAGATACGCAGTATTTT. It yields the protein CASYGGSQLSDTQYF.

The genes are TRBV9 and TRBJ1-2; possibly TRBD1 for D (6 bases). Germline V gene sequence: CDR1 SGDLS, CDR2 YYNGEE. Trimming pared 3 bases from V and 4 bases from J, leaving 13 bases between. The CDR3 consists of 14 residues. In DNA, the CDR3 is TGTGCCAGCAGCGAAGGGACAACGCTCTATGGCTACACCTTC. This sequence encodes CASSEGTTLYGYTF. The variable domain in full, with the rest retrieved from reference TRBV9 and TRBJ1-2, is DSGVTQTPKHLITATGQRVTLRCSPRSGDLSVYWYQQSLDQGLQFLIQYYNGEERAKGNILERFSAQQFPDLHSELNLSSLELGDSALYFCASSEGTTLYGYTFGSGTRLTVV.

The CDR3 here is CAWRQGLAGGYEQYF. The CDR3 DNA sequence: TGTGCCTGGAGACAGGGACTAGCGGGTGGCTACGAGCAGTACTTC. The chain couples TRBV30 to TRBJ2-7, with 12 bases aligning to TRBD2. V shed 3 bases and J 3 bases; nucleotides not matched to a gene: 6. Per germline, CDR1 GTSNPN and CDR2 SVGIG (reference sequence). This CDR3 contains 15 residues.

The chain uses TRBV28 and TRBJ2-7; 8 bases align to TRBD1. Losses at the gene ends were 7 bases for V and 2 bases for J; bases not matched to a gene: 4. This CDR3 has 13 residues. Germline values: CDR1 MDHEN, CDR2 SYDVKM. Here the CDR3 reads CASKTQGAYEQYF. In nucleotides, the CDR3 is TGTGCCAGCAAAACACAGGGGGCCTACGAGCAGTACTTC.

This clone appeared a few times. The chain uses TRBV11-2 and TRBJ2-1, with 11 bases identical to TRBD2. The J segment lost 6 bases and the V segment lost 3 bases, leaving 4 bases of the junction unmatched. Germline values: CDR1 SGHAT, CDR2 FQNNGV. The CDR3 spans 15 residues. The CDR3 loop is CASSFTSGGANEQFF. The CDR3 bases are TGTGCCAGCAGCTTCACTAGCGGGGGAGCCAATGAGCAGTTCTTC.

The V call is TRBV15, the J call TRBJ2-7; D perhaps matches TRBD1 (6 bases). The germline CDR1 and CDR2 sequences are LNHNV and YYDKDF (reference sequence). CDR3 size: 14 residues. Trimming pared 0 bases from V and 3 bases from J, leaving 9 bases between. Here the CDR3 reads CATSRDRRGYEQYF. The CDR3 bases are TGTGCCACCAGCAGAGATCGCAGGGGCTACGAGCAGTACTTC.

The chain carries TRBV5-1 and TRBJ2-1; 8 bases are shared with TRBD2. Losses at the gene ends were 5 bases for V and 7 bases for J; bases not matched to a gene: 20. The CDR3 is 18 residues long. Germline V lookup: CDR1 SGHRS, CDR2 YFSETQ. As DNA, the CDR3 is TGCGCCAGCAGGCGAGAGTCTAGCGGGTGGGCCGCGGGAAATGAGCAGTTCTTC. Its translation is CASRRESSGWAAGNEQFF.

The chain has TRBV18 and TRBJ2-5; D gene unclear. The CDR3 spans 16 residues. V lost 1 base, J lost 7 bases, and 19 bases lay in between. Per germline, CDR1 KGHSH and CDR2 LQKENI. CDR3: CASSPQGGDLRGTQYF. The CDR3 DNA reads as TGTGCCAGCTCACCACAAGGCGGAGACCTCCGAGGGACCCAGTACTTC. The full variable domain, in which reference TRBV18 and TRBJ2-5 provide the parts outside the CDR3, is NAGVMQNPRHLVRRRGQEARLRCSPMKGHSHVYWYRQLPEEGLKFMVYLQKENIIDESGMPKERFSAEFPKEGPSILRIQQVVRGDSAAYFCASSPQGGDLRGTQYFGPGTRLLVL.

The chain employs TRBV5-1 and TRBJ1-2; 7 bases are a match to TRBD1. The CDR3 runs 15 residues. Germline lookup yields CDR1 SGHRS and CDR2 YFSETQ. V trimming: 3 bases; J trimming: 5 bases; junction bases outside the gene matches: 10. The CDR3 nucleotides are TGCGCCAGCAGCTCTAGGCCTCAGGGGGGTTATGGCTACACCTTC. It codes for CASSSRPQGGYGYTF.